This TCR beta chain was captured in a study of shared clonotypes between healthy human individuals. Donors, healthy HIV-negative adults, lacked recent acute infections or vaccinations. Regarding the study as a whole: Researchers sampled only blood; tissue repertoires likely differ. Sequencing depth was expected to affect clonotype sharing among donors.

Some 30,000 T cell genomes (roughly 220 ng DNA) went into each sorted-subset replicate. TCRdb keeps only in-frame clones here, not all; method: immunoSEQ multiplex PCR. The sample has 600,000 to 800,000 clones, around 70% seen once. This CDR3 is 14 amino acids long. The V gene lost 3 bases and the J gene lost 4 bases, with 11 bases spanning the gap. Germline V gene data show CDR1 as SGHAT and CDR2 as FQDESV (reference sequence). Points on this clone: What it binds is not known.

The chain links TRBV11-1 to TRBJ2-3, with D hard to call. Sequencing was done on a sample of memory CD4+ T cells sorted from blood. The sample's subset: CD45RA-negative fraction. This sequence originates from a woman aged 25 to 39 in good health. In DNA form, the CDR3 reads TGTGCCAGCAGCTTTACCGAGGTTGCAGATACGCAGTATTTT. Translation gives CASSFTEVADTQYF.